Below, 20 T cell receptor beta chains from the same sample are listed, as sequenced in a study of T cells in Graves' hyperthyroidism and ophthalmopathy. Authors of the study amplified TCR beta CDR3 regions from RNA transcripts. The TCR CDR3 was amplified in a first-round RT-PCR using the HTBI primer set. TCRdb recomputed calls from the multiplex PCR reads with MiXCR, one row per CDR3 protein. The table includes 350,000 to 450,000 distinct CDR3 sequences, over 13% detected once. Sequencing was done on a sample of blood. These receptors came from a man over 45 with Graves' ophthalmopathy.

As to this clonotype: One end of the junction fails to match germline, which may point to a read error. CDR3 nucleotides: TGTGTCAGCAGTCTAAGCTGGCCAGGTCAAAACTATGGCTACACCTTC. Translated: CVSSLSWPGQNYGYTF. The chain employs TRBV27 and TRBJ1-2, with unresolved D. Germline V gene lookup returns CDR1 MNHEY and CDR2 SMNVEV (reference sequence). CDR3 size: 16 residues.

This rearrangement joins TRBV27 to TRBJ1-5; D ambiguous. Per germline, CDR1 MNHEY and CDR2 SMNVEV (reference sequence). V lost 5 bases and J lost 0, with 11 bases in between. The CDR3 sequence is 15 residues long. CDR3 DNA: TGTGCCAGCAGTAAAGAGTTTCATAGCAATCAGCCCCAGCATTTT. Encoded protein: CASSKEFHSNQPQHF.

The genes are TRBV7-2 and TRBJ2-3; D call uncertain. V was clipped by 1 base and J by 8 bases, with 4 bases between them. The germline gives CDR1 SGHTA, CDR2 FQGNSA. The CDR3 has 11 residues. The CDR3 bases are TGTACCAGCAGCTTAGGGGGTACGCAGTATTTT. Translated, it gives CTSSLGGTQYF.

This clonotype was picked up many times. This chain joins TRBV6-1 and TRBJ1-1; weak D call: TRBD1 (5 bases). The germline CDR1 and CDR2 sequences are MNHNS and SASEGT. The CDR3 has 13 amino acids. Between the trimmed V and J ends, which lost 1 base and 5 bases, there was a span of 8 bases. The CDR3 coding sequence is TGTGCCAGCAGTGAAGTTTACAGGACTGAAGCTTTCTTT. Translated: CASSEVYRTEAFF.

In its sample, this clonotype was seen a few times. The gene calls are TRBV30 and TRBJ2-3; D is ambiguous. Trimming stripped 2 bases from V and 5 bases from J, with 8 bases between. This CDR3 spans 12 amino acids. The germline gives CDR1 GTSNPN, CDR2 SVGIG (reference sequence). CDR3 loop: CAWSTMGDTQYF. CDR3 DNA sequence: TGTGCCTGGAGTACTATGGGAGATACGCAGTATTTT. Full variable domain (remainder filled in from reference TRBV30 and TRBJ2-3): SQTIHQWPATLVQPVGSPLSLECTVEGTSNPNLYWYRQAAGRGLQLLFYSVGIGQISSEVPQNLSASRPQDRQFILSSKKLLLSDSGFYLCAWSTMGDTQYFGPGTRLTVL.

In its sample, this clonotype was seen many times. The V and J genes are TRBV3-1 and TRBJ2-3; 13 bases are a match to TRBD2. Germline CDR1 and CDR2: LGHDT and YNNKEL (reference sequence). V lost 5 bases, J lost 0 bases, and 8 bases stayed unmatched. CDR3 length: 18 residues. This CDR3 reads CASSGGTSGETSTDTQYF. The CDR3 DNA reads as TGTGCCAGCAGCGGAGGGACTAGCGGGGAAACAAGCACAGATACGCAGTATTTT.

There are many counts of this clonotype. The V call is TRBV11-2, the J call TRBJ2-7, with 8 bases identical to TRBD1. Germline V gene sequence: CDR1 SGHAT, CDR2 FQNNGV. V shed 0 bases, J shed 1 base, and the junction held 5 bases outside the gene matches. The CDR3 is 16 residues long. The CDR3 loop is CASSLDLGTGSYEQYF. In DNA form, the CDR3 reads TGTGCCAGCAGCTTAGATCTGGGGACAGGATCCTACGAGCAGTACTTC. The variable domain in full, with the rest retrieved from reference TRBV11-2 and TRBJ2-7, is EAGVAQSPRYKIIEKRQSVAFWCNPISGHATLYWYQQILGQGPKLLIQFQNNGVVDDSQLPKDRFSAERLKGVDSTLKIQPAKLEDSAVYLCASSLDLGTGSYEQYFGPGTRLTVT.

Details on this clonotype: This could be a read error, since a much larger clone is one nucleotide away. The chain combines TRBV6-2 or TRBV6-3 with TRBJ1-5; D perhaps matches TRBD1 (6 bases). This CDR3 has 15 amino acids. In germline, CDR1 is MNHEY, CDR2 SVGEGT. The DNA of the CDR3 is TGTGCCAGCAACCTACCTACAGGGTCCAATCGGCCCCAGCATTTT. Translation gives CASNLPTGSNRPQHF.

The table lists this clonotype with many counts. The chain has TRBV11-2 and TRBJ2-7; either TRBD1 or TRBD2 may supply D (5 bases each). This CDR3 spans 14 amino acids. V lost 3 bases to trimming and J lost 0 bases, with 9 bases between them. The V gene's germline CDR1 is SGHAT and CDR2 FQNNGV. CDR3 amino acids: CASSFGANSYEQYF. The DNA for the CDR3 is TGTGCCAGCAGCTTCGGGGCGAACTCCTACGAGCAGTACTTC.

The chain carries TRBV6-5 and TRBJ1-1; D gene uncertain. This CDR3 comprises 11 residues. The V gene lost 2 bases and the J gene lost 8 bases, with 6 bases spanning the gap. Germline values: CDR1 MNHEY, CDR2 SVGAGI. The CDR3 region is CASSYAREAFF. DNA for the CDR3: TGTGCCAGCAGTTACGCCAGGGAAGCTTTCTTT.

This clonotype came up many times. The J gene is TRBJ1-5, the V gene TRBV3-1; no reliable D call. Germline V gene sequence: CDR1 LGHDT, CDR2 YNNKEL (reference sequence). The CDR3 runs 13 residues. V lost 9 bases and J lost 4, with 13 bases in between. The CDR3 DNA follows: TGTGCCAGTTCCGGTTCGGGGAATCAGCCCCAGCATTTT. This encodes CASSGSGNQPQHF.

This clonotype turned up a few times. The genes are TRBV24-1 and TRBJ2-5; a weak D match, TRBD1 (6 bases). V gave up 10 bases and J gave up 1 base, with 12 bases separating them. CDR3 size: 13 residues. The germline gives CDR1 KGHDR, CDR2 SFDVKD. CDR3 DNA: TGTGCCACAGAAAGACAGGCCCAAGAGACCCAGTACTTC. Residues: CATERQAQETQYF.

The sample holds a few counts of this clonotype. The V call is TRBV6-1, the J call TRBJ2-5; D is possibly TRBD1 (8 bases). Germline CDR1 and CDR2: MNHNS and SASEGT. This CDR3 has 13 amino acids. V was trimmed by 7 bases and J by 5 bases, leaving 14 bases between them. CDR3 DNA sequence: TGTGCCAGCAATACAGGGGGGGGTGAGACCCAGTACTTC. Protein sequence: CASNTGGGETQYF.

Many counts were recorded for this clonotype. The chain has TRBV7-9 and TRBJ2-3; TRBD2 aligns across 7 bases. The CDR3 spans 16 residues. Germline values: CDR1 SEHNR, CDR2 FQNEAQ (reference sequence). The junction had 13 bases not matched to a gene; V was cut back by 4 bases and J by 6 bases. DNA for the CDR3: TGTGCCAGCAGCTCGGGCCGACGGGGGGTAAGGGATACGCAGTATTTT. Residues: CASSSGRRGVRDTQYF. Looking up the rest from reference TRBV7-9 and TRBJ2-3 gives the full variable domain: DTGVSQNPRHKITKRGQNVTFRCDPISEHNRLYWYRQTLGQGPEFLTYFQNEAQLEKSRLLSDRFSAERPKGSFSTLEIQRTEQGDSAMYLCASSSGRRGVRDTQYFGPGTRLTVL.

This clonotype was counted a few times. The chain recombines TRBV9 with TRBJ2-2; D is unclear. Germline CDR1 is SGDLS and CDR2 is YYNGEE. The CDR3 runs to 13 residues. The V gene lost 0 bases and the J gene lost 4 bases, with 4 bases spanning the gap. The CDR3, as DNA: TGTGCCAGCAGCGTAGTCGTCACCGGGGAGCTGTTTTTT. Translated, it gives CASSVVVTGELFF.

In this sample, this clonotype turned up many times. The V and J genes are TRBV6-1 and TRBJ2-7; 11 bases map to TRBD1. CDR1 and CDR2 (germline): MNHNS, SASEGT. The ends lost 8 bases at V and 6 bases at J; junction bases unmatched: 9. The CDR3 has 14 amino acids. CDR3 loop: CASGVGTGGSEQYF. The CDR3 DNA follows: TGTGCCAGCGGGGTCGGGACAGGGGGTTCCGAGCAGTACTTC.

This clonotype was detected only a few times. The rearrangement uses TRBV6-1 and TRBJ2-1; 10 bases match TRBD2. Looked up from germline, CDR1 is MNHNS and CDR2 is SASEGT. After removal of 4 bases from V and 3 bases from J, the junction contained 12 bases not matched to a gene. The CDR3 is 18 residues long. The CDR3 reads CASSAKRLAGVFYNEQFF. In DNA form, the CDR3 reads TGTGCCAGCAGTGCAAAACGGCTAGCGGGAGTTTTCTACAATGAGCAGTTCTTC.

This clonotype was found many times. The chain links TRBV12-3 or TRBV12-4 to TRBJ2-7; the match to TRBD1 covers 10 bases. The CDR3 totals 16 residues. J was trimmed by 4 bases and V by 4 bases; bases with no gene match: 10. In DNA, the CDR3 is TGTGCCAGCAGTTGGGACGGGGACAGGGGAGAGTACGAGCAGTACTTC. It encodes CASSWDGDRGEYEQYF.

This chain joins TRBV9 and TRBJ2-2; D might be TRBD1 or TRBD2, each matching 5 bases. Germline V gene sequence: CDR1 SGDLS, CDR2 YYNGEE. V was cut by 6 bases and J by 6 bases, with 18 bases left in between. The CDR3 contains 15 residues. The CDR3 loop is CASNDLGGAAGELFF. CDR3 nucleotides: TGTGCCAGCAACGATCTTGGGGGAGCGGCCGGGGAGCTGTTTTTT.

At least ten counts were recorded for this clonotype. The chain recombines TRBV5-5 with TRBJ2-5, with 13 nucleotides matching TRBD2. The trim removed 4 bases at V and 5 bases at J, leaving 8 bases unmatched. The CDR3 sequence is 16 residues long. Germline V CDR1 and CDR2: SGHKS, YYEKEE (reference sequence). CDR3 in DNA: TGTGCCAGCAGCCCCCGGACTAGCGGGAGTGGTGAGACCCAGTACTTC. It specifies CASSPRTSGSGETQYF.